What follows are 5 T cell receptor beta chains derived from one specimen sequenced in a study of cytomegalovirus exposure and HLA in healthy donors. A multiplex PCR was run with 60 Vbeta primers and 13 Jbeta primers. Generated by immunoSEQ multiplex PCR, the TCRdb table keeps only in-frame clones and is missing some. Its clone listing holds 70,000 or so clones. The sequencing input was PBMCs. The receptors stem from a boy between 10 and 17 years old in good health and CMV-seronegative.

This chain links TRBV7-6 with TRBJ2-2, with D possibly TRBD2 on 5 matching bases. CDR3 length equals 19 residues. The germline V and J ends were trimmed by 3 bases and 1 base, with 21 bases remaining between them. The germline V gene has CDR1 SGHVS and CDR2 FNYEAQ. Here the CDR3 DNA reads TGTGCCAGCAGCTTCAGCCGGAGCGGAGGCCCAATGAACACCGGGGAGCTGTTTTTT. Amino acids: CASSFSRSGGPMNTGELFF.

V gene TRBV20-1 combines with J gene TRBJ1-3; D unresolved. V was trimmed by 6 bases and J by 8 bases, leaving 11 bases between them. Per germline, CDR1 DFQATT and CDR2 SNEGSKA (reference sequence). The CDR3 is 11 residues long. The CDR3 nucleotides are TGCAGTGCCGGCCGAGCGGACACCATATATTTT. This translates into CSAGRADTIYF.

This chain uses TRBV19 with TRBJ1-1; TRBD1 matches at 10 bases. This CDR3 is built from 14 residues. The V and J ends lost 4 bases and 5 bases, in that order; junction bases with no gene match: 4. Germline V lookup: CDR1 LNHDA, CDR2 SQIVND (reference sequence). The CDR3 protein is CASSNRQGATEAFF. CDR3 coding DNA: TGTGCCAGTAGTAACCGACAGGGGGCGACTGAAGCTTTCTTT.

V gene TRBV6-5 combines with J gene TRBJ1-2; D not resolved. The CDR3 spans 14 residues. The V and J ends lost 0 bases and 8 bases respectively, with 13 bases between them. Per the germline V gene, CDR1 is MNHEY and CDR2 is SVGAGI. As DNA, the CDR3 is TGTGCCAGCAGTTACTCTGGAGGAACTAACGGCTACACCTTC. Translating gives CASSYSGGTNGYTF.

V usage is TRBV9 and J usage is TRBJ1-6; 8 bases agree with TRBD1. Trimming cost V 0 bases and J 10 bases; bases outside gene matches: 3. This CDR3 comprises 14 residues. The germline V gene encodes CDR1 SGDLS and CDR2 YYNGEE. The CDR3 loop is CASSVDSGGSPLHF. The DNA for the CDR3 is TGTGCCAGCAGCGTAGACTCAGGGGGCTCACCCCTCCACTTT.